The rows below give T cell receptor beta chains drawn from one sample of a study of blood T cell repertoires in COVID-19. Sequencing used immunoSEQ multiplex PCR; TCRdb keeps in-frame clones, though not all of them. The repertoire has under 300,000 clones, roughly 80% of them found once; the top ten carry roughly 3.3%. The sample consisted of peripheral blood. All receptors come from a woman aged 18-29 years with acute or convalescent COVID-19. Each CDR3 is given with its conserved first and last residue. Each record gives: clone size, V gene, J gene, D gene, CDR3 DNA, CDR3 protein. D genes are given only for firm matches. Rows give clone size only sometimes, using once, few, many, or a class for an expanded clone.

>-|TRBV27|TRBJ1-3|TRBD1
TGTGCCAGCAGTTTGCACCCGGGGCAGGGGGGACTCTCTGGAAACACCATATATTTT
CASSLHPGQGGLSGNTIYF
>-|TRBV7-2|TRBJ1-6|TRBD1
TGTGCCAGCAGCTTTATCAGGGGGCCTAATTCACCCCTCCACTTT
CASSFIRGPNSPLHF
>-|TRBV28|TRBJ2-2|-
TGTGCCAGCAAGGGAGACTTTTCGTCGGCGTCGAGTTTTTTT
CASKGDFSSASSFF
>-|TRBV19|TRBJ1-5|TRBD1
TGTGCCAGTAGTACAGGGGGCCCTCAGCCCCAGCATTTT
CASSTGGPQPQHF
>-|TRBV6-5|TRBJ2-1|TRBD2
TGTGCCAGCAAGCCGGTAGCGGGGGATGAGCAGTTCTTC
CASKPVAGDEQFF
>-|TRBV4-3|TRBJ2-7|TRBD2
TGCGCCAGCAGCCAAGATTACGGGACTAGCGGAGCCTCCTACGAGCAGTACTTC
CASSQDYGTSGASYEQYF
>-|TRBV7-2|TRBJ2-7|TRBD2
TGTGCCAGCAGCTCCGAGCGGGACTCCTACGAGCAGTACTTC
CASSSERDSYEQYF
>-|TRBV19|TRBJ2-4|TRBD2
TGTGCCAGTAGTATGGGACTAGCGGGAGGCGAGGCCAAAAACATTCAGTACTTC
CASSMGLAGGEAKNIQYF
>-|TRBV12-3/TRBV12-4|TRBJ2-7|-
TGTGCCAGCAGGTGGGACTCCACCTACGAGCAGTACTTC
CASRWDSTYEQYF
>-|TRBV19|TRBJ1-5|-
TGTGCCAGTAGTATAAAACCGGGGGGTTTCGGCAGCAATCAGCCCCAGCATTTT
CASSIKPGGFGSNQPQHF
>-|TRBV7-9|TRBJ1-4|-
TGTGCCAGCAGCCCGGTCAGGGGTAGCCAAGAAAAACTGTTTTTT
CASSPVRGSQEKLFF
>-|TRBV5-5|TRBJ1-2|-
TGTGCCAGCAGCTTGTTTCCAACTCCTGGCTACACCTTC
CASSLFPTPGYTF
>-|TRBV15|TRBJ1-4|-
TGTGCCACCAGCAGAGATCTCCTGAGTGAAAAACTGTTTTTT
CATSRDLLSEKLFF
>-|TRBV20-1|TRBJ2-7|-
TGCAGTGCTAGTCGGGGATCTTCCTACGAGCAGTACTTC
CSASRGSSYEQYF
>-|TRBV18|TRBJ1-1|-
TGTGCCAGCTCACGGTGGACAAGAATTGGGAACACTGAAGCTTTCTTT
CASSRWTRIGNTEAFF
>-|TRBV29-1|TRBJ2-5|TRBD2
TGCAGCGGAGCGGGAGGGCCCTCAGTACAAGAGACCCAGTACTTC
CSGAGGPSVQETQYF
>-|TRBV27|TRBJ2-1|TRBD1
TGTGCCAGCAGTTCCGACAGGGCTCCTTTAAACTACAATGAGCAGTTCTTC
CASSSDRAPLNYNEQFF
>many|TRBV7-2|TRBJ2-7|-
TGTGCCAGCAGACCAGCGGCCGGAATCTACGAGCAGTACTTC
CASRPAAGIYEQYF
>-|TRBV9|TRBJ1-3|-
TGTGCCAGCAGCGTAGCGGCAGGGGCTGGAAACACCATATATTTT
CASSVAAGAGNTIYF
>few|TRBV19|TRBJ2-2|TRBD2
TGTGCCAGTATCAGGACTAGCGGGATAGGCGGGGAGCTGTTTTTT
CASIRTSGIGGELFF
>-|TRBV4-3|TRBJ1-2|-
TGCGCCAGCAGCCAAGATTCATCAGGTTTCTATGGCTACACCTTC
CASSQDSSGFYGYTF
>-|TRBV28|TRBJ2-5|TRBD2
TGTGCCAGCAGTTCTCCGGGACTAGCGGAAGAGACCCAGTACTTC
CASSSPGLAEETQYF
>-|TRBV19|TRBJ1-3|TRBD1
TGTGCCAGTACGCCACAGGGGGGCCGGGTCCCCGCCTCTGGAAACACCATATATTTT
CASTPQGGRVPASGNTIYF
>-|TRBV10-3|TRBJ2-3|TRBD2
TGTGCCATCAGTGCTCTAGCGGAGAACACAGATACGCAGTATTTT
CAISALAENTDTQYF
>-|TRBV6-5|TRBJ2-6|-
TGTGCCAGCAGTTACTCGCCCGGGACTGGGGCCAACGTCCTGACTTTC
CASSYSPGTGANVLTF
>-|TRBV27|TRBJ2-1|TRBD2
TGTGCCAGCACCCTGAAAGCGGGAGGCGGGTATAATGAGCAGTTCTTC
CASTLKAGGGYNEQFF
>-|TRBV7-2|TRBJ2-5|-
TGTGCCAGCAGTTTACGCCTCGGATCGGCGGAACAAGAGACCCAGTACTTC
CASSLRLGSAEQETQYF
>-|TRBV6-6|TRBJ1-5|TRBD1
TGTGCCAGCAACCAGGGGGAGGGCAATCAGCCCCAGCATTTT
CASNQGEGNQPQHF
>-|TRBV5-1|TRBJ1-6|TRBD1
TGCGCCAGCAGCTTGGGGACAGGGAGGAATTCACCCCTCCACTTT
CASSLGTGRNSPLHF
>-|TRBV6-2/TRBV6-3|TRBJ2-1|-
TGTGCCAGCAGTTACGTCGGCCAGACTCAGCAGTTCTTC
CASSYVGQTQQFF
>-|TRBV5-6|TRBJ1-1|-
TGTGCCAGCAGCCGGGGCGGGGGCGAGAGTACTGAAGCTTTCTTT
CASSRGGGESTEAFF
>few|TRBV11-2|TRBJ1-6|-
TGTGCCAGCAGCCACTCAGCACAGGGAAGGGATAATTCACCCCTCCACTTT
CASSHSAQGRDNSPLHF
>-|TRBV24-1|TRBJ2-3|TRBD2
TGTGCCACCAGCTACACTAGCGGGAGGGGGACAGATACGCAGTATTTT
CATSYTSGRGTDTQYF
>few|TRBV7-9|TRBJ2-4|-
TGTGCCAGCAGCGGGGCCGTGGGGTTAGGCATTCAGTACTTC
CASSGAVGLGIQYF
>-|TRBV4-3|TRBJ2-1|TRBD1
TGCGCCAGCAGCCAAGATTATCAGGACAGGGGTCTGTTCTTC
CASSQDYQDRGLFF
>-|TRBV19|TRBJ2-7|-
TGTGCCAGTAGTGCCAGGAGGGTAGGAGAGCAGTACTTC
CASSARRVGEQYF
>-|TRBV19|TRBJ1-5|-
TGTGCCAGTAGTCCCCCGGGTGTAGGGGCGGATCAGCCCCAGCATTTT
CASSPPGVGADQPQHF
>-|TRBV6-5|TRBJ1-2|TRBD1
TGTGCCAGCAGGACAGGGGACTCTAACTATGGCTACACCTTC
CASRTGDSNYGYTF
>-|TRBV6-5|TRBJ2-5|-
TGTGCCAGCAGTCCCGCGGGGGAGACCCAGTACTTC
CASSPAGETQYF
>-|TRBV30|TRBJ1-1|-
TGTGCCTGGAGGCCAGGGTTGAACACTGAAGCTTTCTTT
CAWRPGLNTEAFF
>few|TRBV7-2|TRBJ2-7|-
TGTGCCAGCAGCTTAGTGGGCCCCCGGGAGCAGTACTTC
CASSLVGPREQYF
>-|TRBV6-5|TRBJ2-7|TRBD1
TGTGCCAGCAGTTACTCCGGACAGGGTTGGAGGTTCGAGCAGTACTTC
CASSYSGQGWRFEQYF
>-|TRBV29-1|TRBJ1-1|-
TGCAGCGGAAGCAGGGGAACTGAAGCTTTCTTT
CSGSRGTEAFF
>-|TRBV19|TRBJ2-1|TRBD2
TGTGCCAGTAGTATCCCCCCCACTAGCGGGAAGGACAATGAGCAGTTCTTC
CASSIPPTSGKDNEQFF
>-|TRBV5-4|TRBJ2-7|-
TGTGCCAGCAGCTTCGCTCCGGACAGTTACGAGCAGTACTTC
CASSFAPDSYEQYF
>many|TRBV5-1|TRBJ2-3|TRBD1
TGCGCCAGCAGCGCTAGGACAGGGACTAGCACAGATACGCAGTATTTT
CASSARTGTSTDTQYF
>few|TRBV4-3|TRBJ1-2|TRBD1
TGCGCCAGCAGCCTGGGACAGGGAAACTATGGCTACACCTTC
CASSLGQGNYGYTF
>-|TRBV6-5|TRBJ1-2|-
TGTGCCAGCAGCCTCAAGGACAGCCGAGTGGGCTACACCTTC
CASSLKDSRVGYTF
>-|TRBV6-5|TRBJ2-2|TRBD1
TGTGCCAGCAGTAGGACAGGGAACACCGGGGAGCTGTTTTTT
CASSRTGNTGELFF
>-|TRBV3-1/TRBV3-2|TRBJ2-1|TRBD1
TGTGCCAGCAGCCAATGGGACAGGAACAATGAGCAGTTCTTC
CASSQWDRNNEQFF
>few|TRBV6-2/TRBV6-3|TRBJ1-5|TRBD1
TGTGCCAGCAGTTACCCGACAGGGTCCCAGCCCCAGCATTTT
CASSYPTGSQPQHF
>-|TRBV19|TRBJ2-2|TRBD1
TGTGCCCACCGGGACAGGAACACCGGGGAGCTGTTTTTT
CAHRDRNTGELFF